The clone carrying this T cell receptor beta chain was seen ten or more times. The antigen remains unidentified. This record belongs to a study of human T cells and chemical hapten exposure. Overall study context: 2% DPC was applied to roughly 2 cm by roughly 2 cm of upper inner arm skin for sensitization. Yields of TCR per sample differed, chiefly owing to small differences in pooled library volume. Overall study findings and caveats: Among expanded TCRs, significantly more large CDR3 similarity clusters formed than among controls.

In the original processing: A per-sample median of 95,638 TCRs was observed, with counts ranging from about 20,000 to 750,000. TCRdb analysed the RACE reads with MiXCR anew, one entry per CDR3 protein. The authors' filters were not applied to this entry. The sample carries around 71,000 distinct CDR3 sequences, roughly 9.2% recorded once. Time point in this sample: patch test 1, 2 weeks after DPC sensitization. The sample's treatment: therapeutic diphenylcyclopropenone sensitization with weekly scalp DPC. Sequencing used whole blood, obtained in connection with sensitization to the hapten diphenylcyclopropenone (DPC). The TCR was taken from a woman in her forties with alopecia areata. Some clones in this sample may be carry-over from other donors' samples.

The CDR3 loop reads CASSPWTAGTDTQYF. The CDR3, as DNA: TGCGCCAGCAGCCCGTGGACAGCAGGAACAGATACGCAGTATTTT. The V and J genes are TRBV4-3 and TRBJ2-3, with D possibly TRBD1 on 6 matching bases. In germline, CDR1 is LGHNA, CDR2 YSLEER. V was pared by 4 bases and J by 3 bases, with 14 bases between. The CDR3 covers 15 residues.